Below are 22 T cell receptor beta chains sequenced from a single sample in a study of T cell repertoires in cytomegalovirus infection. One entry per CDR3 protein, called by TCRdb with MiXCR from the reads. This table has around 530,000 distinct CDR3 sequences, 16% appearing once. The sample taken for sequencing was CD8+ T cells from PBMCs. These TCRs come from a human donor in good health (CMV status not recorded). Some clones in this sample may be carry-over from other donors' samples.

The V call is TRBV23-1, the J call TRBJ2-7; 9 bases are shared with TRBD2. TRBV23-1 is recorded as an ORF, its role being uncertain. The CDR3 is made up of 15 amino acids. The J segment lost 7 bases and the V segment lost 3 bases, leaving 10 bases of the junction unmatched. CDR3 bases: TGCGCCAGCAGTCACCTTAGCGGGAGACGGCGGGAGCAGTACTTC. This gives the protein CASSHLSGRRREQYF.

This clonotype was recorded at least ten times. This chain uses TRBV7-6 with TRBJ2-1; D might be TRBD2 (5 bases). The germline gives CDR1 SGHVS, CDR2 FNYEAQ. V lost 5 bases, J lost 4 bases, and 21 bases lay in between. This CDR3 region has 17 residues. The CDR3 coding sequence is TGTGCCAGCAGCCCTACTGACGCAGCCCGAGGGTACAATGAGCAGTTCTTC. Translating gives CASSPTDAARGYNEQFF.

CDR3 DNA sequence: TGTGCCAGTAGACCGAGAGGCCTGATCTATGGCTACACCTTC. It translates to CASRPRGLIYGYTF. This chain connects TRBV19 to TRBJ1-2, with D hard to call. Germline V gene data show CDR1 as LNHDA and CDR2 as SQIVND (reference sequence). The CDR3 consists of 14 residues. V shed 6 bases and J shed 4 bases, with 15 bases lying between them.

The chain couples TRBV11-3 to TRBJ2-1; 8 nucleotides align to TRBD1. V lost 5 bases, J lost 5 bases, and 8 bases stayed unmatched. The CDR3 extends over 15 amino acids. Per the germline V gene, CDR1 is SGHNT and CDR2 is YENEEA. This CDR3 reads CASSRTGNLNNEQFF. CDR3 nucleotides: TGTGCCAGCAGCAGGACAGGGAATTTGAACAATGAGCAGTTCTTC.

The rearrangement joins TRBV24-1 to TRBJ2-5, with D uncertain. CDR3 length: 11 amino acids. Germline V gives CDR1 KGHDR, CDR2 SFDVKD. Trimming left V 3 bases short and J 5 bases short, with 3 bases between. This CDR3 reads CATSDMETQYF. The CDR3 DNA follows: TGTGCCACCAGTGATATGGAGACCCAGTACTTC.

This clonotype was detected only a few times. V usage is TRBV13 and J usage is TRBJ2-7; D unresolved. V lost 5 bases to trimming and J lost 0 bases, with 11 bases between them. Per germline, CDR1 PRHDT and CDR2 FYEKMQ (reference sequence). The CDR3 runs to 14 residues. The CDR3: CASSPTPSSYEQYF. CDR3 bases: TGTGCCAGCAGCCCCACCCCGAGCTCCTACGAGCAGTACTTC.

This clonotype appeared many times. V and J are TRBV6-5 and TRBJ1-4, with a weak D call TRBD1 (5 bases). The CDR3 is 15 amino acids. V lost 4 bases and J lost 0, with 9 bases in between. The germline V gene has CDR1 MNHEY and CDR2 SVGAGI. CDR3 in DNA: TGTGCCAGCAGTTTTATAGGGGCAACTAATGAAAAACTGTTTTTT. This translates into CASSFIGATNEKLFF.

This sequence joins TRBV6-5 and TRBJ1-4; 7 bases are shared with TRBD1. In germline, CDR1 is MNHEY, CDR2 SVGAGI. The CDR3 length is 15 residues. After removal of 5 bases from V and 3 bases from J, the junction contained 6 bases not matched to a gene. The CDR3 here is CASSQQGSSNEKLFF. CDR3 in DNA: TGTGCCAGCAGTCAACAGGGGTCGTCTAATGAAAAACTGTTTTTT.

This clonotype was detected a few times. V usage is TRBV19 and J usage is TRBJ2-7; a weak D match, TRBD2 (6 bases). V gave up 5 bases and J gave up 3 bases, with 11 bases separating them. This CDR3 has 13 residues. Germline V gene lookup returns CDR1 LNHDA and CDR2 SQIVND (reference sequence). In DNA, the CDR3 is TGTGCCAGTAGTTTTAACGGGGGCTACGAGCAGTACTTC. Its translation is CASSFNGGYEQYF.

This chain links TRBV15 with TRBJ1-2, with D possibly TRBD1 on 6 matching bases. The CDR3 is made up of 15 amino acids. CDR1 and CDR2 (germline): LNHNV, YYDKDF (reference sequence). Between the trimmed V and J ends, which lost 2 bases and 0 bases, there was a span of 10 bases. CDR3 in DNA: TGTGCCACCAGCAGACACAGGGACTCTAACTATGGCTACACCTTC. This encodes CATSRHRDSNYGYTF.

Concerning this clonotype itself: A single base separates this from a much larger clone, so it may be a read error. V and J are TRBV29-1 and TRBJ2-1; possible D gene TRBD1, 5 bases. V lost 4 bases, J lost 4 bases, and 23 bases lay in between. Germline V lookup: CDR1 SQVTM, CDR2 ANQGSEA. CDR3 length equals 17 residues. Here the CDR3 reads CSVVLRVQLWPYNEQFF. CDR3 DNA: TGCAGCGTTGTCCTCAGGGTACAATTATGGCCTTACAATGAGCAGTTCTTC.

In this sample, this clonotype turned up a few times. This sequence joins TRBV27 and TRBJ2-7; D is perhaps TRBD1 (6 bases). This CDR3 spans 14 amino acids. Trimming pared 4 bases from V and 2 bases from J, leaving 12 bases between. CDR1 and CDR2 (germline): MNHEY, SMNVEV (reference sequence). CDR3 residues: CASSSTGETYEQYF. The CDR3 coding sequence is TGTGCCAGCAGTTCGACAGGAGAAACCTACGAGCAGTACTTC.

This clonotype has more than one count but fewer than ten. The gene calls are TRBV9 and TRBJ2-2; 12 bases match TRBD2. This CDR3 contains 16 residues. J lost 6 bases, V lost 3 bases, and 6 bases had no gene match. Germline values: CDR1 SGDLS, CDR2 YYNGEE. Here the CDR3 DNA reads TGTGCCAGCAGCGAACGGCTAGCGGGAGGGTCCGGGGAGCTGTTTTTT. This encodes CASSERLAGGSGELFF. The full variable domain, rest sourced from reference TRBV9 and TRBJ2-2, is DSGVTQTPKHLITATGQRVTLRCSPRSGDLSVYWYQQSLDQGLQFLIQYYNGEERAKGNILERFSAQQFPDLHSELNLSSLELGDSALYFCASSERLAGGSGELFFGEGSRLTVL.

This clonotype has just a few counts. The chain recombines TRBV19 with TRBJ1-1; weak D call: TRBD1 (5 bases). Germline V lookup: CDR1 LNHDA, CDR2 SQIVND (reference sequence). The CDR3 runs to 16 residues. Trimming left V 1 base short and J 1 base short, with 13 bases between. CDR3 nucleotides: TGTGCCAGTAGTATAGTCGGCCCAGGGTCGAACACTGAAGCTTTCTTT. Residues: CASSIVGPGSNTEAFF.

There are many counts of this clonotype. The chain has TRBV7-9 and TRBJ2-7; maybe TRBD2 (5 bases). The V end lost 6 bases, the J end lost 1 base, and 19 bases lay between the germline ends. This CDR3 is 16 amino acids long. CDR1 SEHNR and CDR2 FQNEAQ come from the germline V gene (reference sequence). The CDR3 loop reads CASSPLLGLPSYEQYF. CDR3 nucleotides: TGTGCCAGCAGTCCTCTTTTAGGACTTCCGTCCTACGAGCAGTACTTC.

This clonotype was observed many times. The rearrangement links TRBV6-4 to TRBJ2-1; 16 bases are shared with TRBD2. This CDR3 region has 14 residues. The V gene's germline CDR1 is MRHNA and CDR2 SNTAGT. The V gene end was trimmed by 7 bases and the J gene end by 10 bases; junction bases not matched to a gene: 4. The CDR3 coding sequence is TGTGCCAGCACTGGGACTAGCGGGGGGGTAGAGCAGTTCTTC. This gives the protein CASTGTSGGVEQFF.

This clonotype was counted many times. This rearrangement joins TRBV12-3 or TRBV12-4 to TRBJ1-1; D unclear. The CDR3 length is 12 residues. The V and J ends lost 2 bases and 7 bases respectively, with 8 bases between them. This CDR3 reads CASSLLMSEAFF. DNA of the CDR3: TGTGCCAGCAGTTTATTAATGAGTGAAGCTTTCTTT.

The V gene is TRBV25-1, the J gene TRBJ1-4; 8 bases fit TRBD1. The CDR3 is made up of 15 amino acids. CDR1 MGHDK and CDR2 SYGVNS come from the germline V gene. J gave up 7 bases and V 2 bases, and 6 bases lay outside the gene matches. CDR3 residues: CASSELQGAGEKLFF. CDR3 bases: TGTGCCAGCAGTGAACTCCAGGGGGCTGGTGAAAAACTGTTTTTT.

The table lists this clonotype with a few counts. The J gene is TRBJ1-1, the V gene TRBV27; D is ambiguous. Trimming took off 8 bases at V and 10 bases at J, with 14 bases between the two ends. CDR1 and CDR2 from the germline V gene are MNHEY and SMNVEV (reference sequence). The CDR3 is made up of 11 amino acids. The CDR3 loop reads CASRYGARAFF. DNA for the CDR3: TGTGCCAGCCGTTACGGTGCCCGAGCTTTCTTT.

The genes are TRBV20-1 and TRBJ1-1; D might be TRBD1 (6 bases). Germline values: CDR1 DFQATT, CDR2 SNEGSKA (reference sequence). CDR3 length: 13 amino acids. V gave up 2 bases and J gave up 3 bases, with 10 bases separating them. In DNA form, the CDR3 reads TGCAGTGCTAGACCACAGGGATACACTGAAGCTTTCTTT. Protein: CSARPQGYTEAFF.

The V and J genes are TRBV15 and TRBJ2-5, with a possible D match to TRBD2 (6 bases). The CDR3 runs 13 residues. Trimming shortened V by 5 bases and J by 5 bases, and 12 bases separated the two germline ends. CDR1 is LNHNV and CDR2 is YYDKDF in the germline V gene (reference sequence). CDR3 in DNA: TGTGCCACCAGCTGGACGGCGGGGGAGACCCAGTACTTC. It yields the protein CATSWTAGETQYF.

This chain connects TRBV7-9 to TRBJ2-7, with TRBD1 matching over 7 bases. V shed 6 bases and J 3 bases; nucleotides not matched to a gene: 8. The germline V gene encodes CDR1 SEHNR and CDR2 FQNEAQ (reference sequence). There are 14 residues in the CDR3. CDR3 region: CASSLNRGNYEQYF. CDR3 nucleotide sequence: TGTGCCAGCAGTTTAAACAGGGGAAACTACGAGCAGTACTTC.